Described below is a single TCR beta chain sequence and its context. This specimen comes from a study of cytomegalovirus exposure and HLA in healthy donors. About the study: The Caucasian-associated ancestry cluster held roughly 80% of 300 to 500 genotyped donors.

The CDR3 totals 14 residues. Germline assignment: CDR1 LNHDA and CDR2 SQIVND (reference sequence). V was clipped by 5 bases and J by 3 bases, with 10 bases between them. Vbeta (60) and Jbeta (13) primers were used in the PCR. Authors' analysis steps: Counted up in a later analysis, unique TCR beta chains came to around 80 million, with around 10 million shared. Measured with immunoSEQ multiplex PCR; TCRdb has only the in-frame clones, and not every one. V and J calls and clone size are those listed in that table; D and trimming were worked out from the DNA. Among under 65,000 clones listed, almost 85% were seen once.

The rearrangement joins TRBV19 to TRBJ2-2; D possibly corresponds to TRBD2 (5 bases). Sequenced: PBMCs. The source is a middle-aged man in good health and CMV-seronegative. Written as DNA, the CDR3 is TGTGCCAGTAGTCAAACGGGGTACACCGGGGAGCTGTTTTTT. Protein: CASSQTGYTGELFF.